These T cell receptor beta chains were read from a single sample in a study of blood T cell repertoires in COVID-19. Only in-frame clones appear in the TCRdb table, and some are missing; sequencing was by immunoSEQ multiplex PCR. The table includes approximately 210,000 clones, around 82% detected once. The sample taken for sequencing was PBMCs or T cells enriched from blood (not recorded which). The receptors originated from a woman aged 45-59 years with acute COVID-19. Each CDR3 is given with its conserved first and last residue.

CDR3 protein: CAISETGDNQPQHF; V gene: TRBV10-3; J gene: TRBJ1-5
CDR3 protein: CASSLRDRGYGAGYTF; V gene: TRBV7-8; J gene: TRBJ1-2
CDR3 protein: CASSQGTQGASGGYTF; V gene: TRBV4-1; J gene: TRBJ1-2
CDR3 protein: CASSSGTSGGALKTQYF; V gene: TRBV5-1; J gene: TRBJ2-5
CDR3 protein: CASTRGTEAFF; V gene: TRBV6-5; J gene: TRBJ1-1
CDR3 protein: CASSPPIIRLAGVNEQFF; V gene: TRBV16; J gene: TRBJ2-1
CDR3 protein: CSVRVNSEGYTF; V gene: TRBV29-1; J gene: TRBJ1-2
CDR3 protein: CAGDRGRTEAFF; V gene: TRBV19; J gene: TRBJ1-1
CDR3 protein: CASSLSWGFSGANVLTF; V gene: TRBV5-5; J gene: TRBJ2-6
CDR3 protein: CASSQGSWGGNEQFF; V gene: TRBV3-1/TRBV3-2; J gene: TRBJ2-1
CDR3 protein: CASSYLGGDSEQFF; V gene: TRBV6-5; J gene: TRBJ2-1
CDR3 protein: CASSPGQQANYGYTF; V gene: TRBV5-1; J gene: TRBJ1-2
CDR3 protein: CASRLDRGSQPQHF; V gene: TRBV12-2; J gene: TRBJ1-5
CDR3 protein: CASSSDRGNQPQHF; V gene: TRBV10-1; J gene: TRBJ1-5
CDR3 protein: CASSPGGTKNIQYF; V gene: TRBV7-2; J gene: TRBJ2-4
CDR3 protein: CSVEGQGAGEAFF; V gene: TRBV29-1; J gene: TRBJ1-1
CDR3 protein: CASSPRTGSTDTQYF; V gene: TRBV11-3; J gene: TRBJ2-3